Given below is one T cell receptor (beta chain) in context. The sample comes from a study of blood T cells in healthy people across ages. The use of a sample-barcoded 5' primer and a J-beta primer mix characterized a second PCR of about 6 to 12 cycles. Every sample gave at least 2.5 million paired-end reads containing CDR3. TCRdb re-analysed the 5' RACE reads in MiXCR, keeping a single row per CDR3 protein. The sample includes 600,000 to 650,000 distinct CDR3 sequences, 45% to 65% of them seen just once. CDR3 length: 16 amino acids. The germline V gene encodes CDR1 MGHRA and CDR2 YSYEKL. Trimming cost V 1 base and J 0 bases, with 10 bases left between them.

Sequencing was done on a sample of blood. This TCR derives from a man in his fifties or sixties in good health. This chain joins TRBV4-1 and TRBJ2-1; unclear D gene. The CDR3 spells CASSQAAPSSYNEQFF. In nucleotides, the CDR3 is TGCGCCAGCAGCCAAGCGGCACCGAGCTCCTACAATGAGCAGTTCTTC.